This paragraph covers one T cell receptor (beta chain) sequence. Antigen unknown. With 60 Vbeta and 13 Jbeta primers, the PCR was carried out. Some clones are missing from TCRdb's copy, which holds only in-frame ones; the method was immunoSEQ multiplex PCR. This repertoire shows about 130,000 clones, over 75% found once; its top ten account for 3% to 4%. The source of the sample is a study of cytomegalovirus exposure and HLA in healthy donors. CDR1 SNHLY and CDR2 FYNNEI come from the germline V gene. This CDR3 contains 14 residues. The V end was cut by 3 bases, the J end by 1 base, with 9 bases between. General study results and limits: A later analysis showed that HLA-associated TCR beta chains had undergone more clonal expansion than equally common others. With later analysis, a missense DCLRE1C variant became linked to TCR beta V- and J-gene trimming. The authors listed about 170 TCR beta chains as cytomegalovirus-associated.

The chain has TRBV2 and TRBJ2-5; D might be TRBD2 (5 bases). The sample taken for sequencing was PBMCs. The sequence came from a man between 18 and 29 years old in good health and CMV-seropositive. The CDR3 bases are TGTGCCAGCAGTGATACTAGGTTCCAAGAGACCCAGTACTTC. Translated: CASSDTRFQETQYF.